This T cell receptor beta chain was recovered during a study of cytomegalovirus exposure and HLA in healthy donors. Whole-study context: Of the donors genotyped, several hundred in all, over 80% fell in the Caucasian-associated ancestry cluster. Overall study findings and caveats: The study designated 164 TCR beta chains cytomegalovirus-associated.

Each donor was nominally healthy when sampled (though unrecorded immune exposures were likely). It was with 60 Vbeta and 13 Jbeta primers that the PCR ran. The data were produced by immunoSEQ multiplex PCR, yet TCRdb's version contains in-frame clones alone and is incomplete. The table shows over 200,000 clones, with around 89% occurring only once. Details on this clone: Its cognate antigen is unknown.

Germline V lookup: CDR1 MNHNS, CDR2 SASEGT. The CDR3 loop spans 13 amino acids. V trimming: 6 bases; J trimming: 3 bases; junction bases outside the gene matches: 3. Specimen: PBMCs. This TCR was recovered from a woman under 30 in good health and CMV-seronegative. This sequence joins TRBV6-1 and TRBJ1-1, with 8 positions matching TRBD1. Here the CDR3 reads CASRDRVYTEAFF. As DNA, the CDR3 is TGTGCCAGCAGGGACAGGGTTTACACTGAAGCTTTCTTT.